Listed below are T cell receptor beta chains from one sample, sequenced in a study of CD4 T cells in relation to SARS-CoV-2 and coronaviruses. Their antigens are not known. The data were produced by immunoSEQ multiplex PCR, yet TCRdb's version contains in-frame clones alone and is incomplete. The table lists about 40,000 clones, approximately 81% of them singletons. Sample: naive CD4+ T cells from PBMCs, cultured in vitro. These receptors all come from an adult with COVID-19. CDR3s include the opening cysteine and the closing phenylalanine or tryptophan. D genes are given only for firm matches. Some rows have no size entry. The others give once, few or many, or a class for an expanded clone.

TGTGCCAGCTCACCACCAGACAATAATGAAAAACTGTTTTTT CASSPPDNNEKLFF - TRBJ1-4 - 14 TRBV18
TGTGCCAGCAGCCAATCGACAGGGGGCAAGGGGACTGAAGCTTTCTTT CASSQSTGGKGTEAFF few TRBJ1-1 TRBD1 16 TRBV4-2
TGTGCCAGCAGCCGGATACTAGCGGGAGTCACAGATACGCAGTATTTT CASSRILAGVTDTQYF - TRBJ2-3 TRBD2 16 TRBV7-3
TGTGCCAGCAGCTTGCGGACAGGTACCTACGAGCAGTACTTC CASSLRTGTYEQYF - TRBJ2-7 TRBD1 14 TRBV5-4
TGTGCCAGCAGCTTGTGGGAGAACACAGATACGCAGTATTTT CASSLWENTDTQYF few TRBJ2-3 - 14 TRBV5-6
TGTGCCAGCATCTCAACCGCCCCTAGCGGGATGAGGAATGAGCAGTTCTTC CASISTAPSGMRNEQFF - TRBJ2-1 TRBD2 17 TRBV27
TGCGCCAGCAGCTCCCCAGGGCAATCCTACGAGCAGTACTTC CASSSPGQSYEQYF - TRBJ2-7 - 14 TRBV4-1
TGCGCCAGCAGTGAGGGCCGGGGATACAATGAGCAGTTCTTC CASSEGRGYNEQFF - TRBJ2-1 - 14 TRBV10-2
TGTGCCAGCAGTTTATTGGGCGGGGGGTACGTCGCGCAGTTCTTC CASSLLGGGYVAQFF - TRBJ2-1 TRBD2 15 TRBV27
TGTGCCACCAGACTGGGAGAGTTCGAGCAAGAGACCCAGTACTTC CATRLGEFEQETQYF - TRBJ2-5 - 15 TRBV28
TGTGCCAGCAGTTTTGGGACTAGCGATGAGCAGTTCTTC CASSFGTSDEQFF - TRBJ2-1 TRBD2 13 TRBV12-3/TRBV12-4
TGCGCCAGCAGCTTAGGGCCGCGGACAGGGTCTAATGAAAAACTGTTTTTT CASSLGPRTGSNEKLFF - TRBJ1-4 TRBD1 17 TRBV5-1
TGTGCCATGGGTAGTAGCGGTGGAGAAGAGACCCAGTACTTC CAMGSSGGEETQYF - TRBJ2-5 - 14 TRBV10-3
TGTGCCAGCAGCGCAACGCCCCCCTCAGATACGCAGTATTTT CASSATPPSDTQYF - TRBJ2-3 - 14 TRBV9